Given below is one T cell receptor (beta chain) in context. The antigen remains unidentified. Generated by immunoSEQ multiplex PCR, the TCRdb table keeps only in-frame clones and is missing some. The sample lists about 32,000 clones; 82% were seen once. V lost 3 bases, J lost 8 bases, and 10 bases lay in between. From germline, CDR1 is MGHDK and CDR2 SYGVNS. The CDR3 consists of 12 residues. At colonoscopy, a blood sample was also collected. This sample was taken from a study of pediatric ulcerative colitis. Whole-study results and caveats: Acute severe colitis showed lower rectal diversity from clonal expansions. Two patients had blood samples with substantially reduced template counts. Compared with controls, ulcerative colitis showed greater blood-rectum clone sharing.

V usage is TRBV25-1 and J usage is TRBJ1-2; D not resolved. Source material: blood. This receptor was taken from a boy aged 10-17 years with severe ulcerative colitis. The CDR3, as DNA: TGTGCCAGCAGTGACGGGTACTGGGGCTACACCTTC. As protein: CASSDGYWGYTF.